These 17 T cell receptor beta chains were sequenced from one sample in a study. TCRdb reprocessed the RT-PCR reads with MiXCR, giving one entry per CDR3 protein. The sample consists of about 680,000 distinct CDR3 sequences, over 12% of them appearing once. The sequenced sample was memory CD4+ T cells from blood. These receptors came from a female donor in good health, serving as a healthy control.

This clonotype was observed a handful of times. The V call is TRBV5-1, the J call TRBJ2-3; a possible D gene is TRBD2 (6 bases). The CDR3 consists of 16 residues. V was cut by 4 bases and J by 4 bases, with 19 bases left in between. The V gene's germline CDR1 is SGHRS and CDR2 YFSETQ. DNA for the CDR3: TGCGCCAGCAGCCCCGGAGGGGTAAGCTTGGCAGATACGCAGTATTTT. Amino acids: CASSPGGVSLADTQYF. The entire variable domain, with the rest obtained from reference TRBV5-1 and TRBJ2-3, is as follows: KAGVTQTPRYLIKTRGQQVTLSCSPISGHRSVSWYQQTPGQGLQFLFEYFSETQRNKGNFPGRFSGRQFSNSRSEMNVSTLELGDSALYLCASSPGGVSLADTQYFGPGTRLTVL.

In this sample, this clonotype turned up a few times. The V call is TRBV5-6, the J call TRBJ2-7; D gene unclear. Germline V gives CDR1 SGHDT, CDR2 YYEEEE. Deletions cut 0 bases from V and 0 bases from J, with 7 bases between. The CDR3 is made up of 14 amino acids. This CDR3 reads CASSLGRYSYEQYF. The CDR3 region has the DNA TGTGCCAGCAGCTTGGGCAGGTACTCCTACGAGCAGTACTTC.

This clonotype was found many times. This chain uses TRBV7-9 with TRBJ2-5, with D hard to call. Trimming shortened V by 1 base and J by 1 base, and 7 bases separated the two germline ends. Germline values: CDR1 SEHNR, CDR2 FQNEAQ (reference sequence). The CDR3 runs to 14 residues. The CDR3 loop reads CASSLGTSQETQYF. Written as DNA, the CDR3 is TGTGCCAGCAGCTTAGGTACCAGCCAAGAGACCCAGTACTTC.

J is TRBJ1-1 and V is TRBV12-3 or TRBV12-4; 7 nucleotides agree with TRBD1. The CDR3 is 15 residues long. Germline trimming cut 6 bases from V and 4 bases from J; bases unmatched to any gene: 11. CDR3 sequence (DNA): TGTGCCAGCAGGCCTCAGACAGGGAGGATCACTGAAGCTTTCTTT. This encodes CASRPQTGRITEAFF.

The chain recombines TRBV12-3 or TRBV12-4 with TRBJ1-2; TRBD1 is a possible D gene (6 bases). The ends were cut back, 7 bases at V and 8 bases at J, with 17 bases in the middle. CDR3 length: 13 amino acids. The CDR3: CASTLYGGQGYTF. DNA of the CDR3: TGTGCCAGCACCCTGTATGGGGGCCAAGGCTACACCTTC.

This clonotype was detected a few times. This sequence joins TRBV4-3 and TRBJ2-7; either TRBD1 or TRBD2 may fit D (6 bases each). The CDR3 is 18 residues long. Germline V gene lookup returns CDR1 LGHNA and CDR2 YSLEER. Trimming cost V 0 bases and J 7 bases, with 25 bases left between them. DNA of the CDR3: TGCGCCAGCAGCCAAGATGTGCGATGGGACCAAGGGGGACTGGAGCAGTACTTC. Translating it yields CASSQDVRWDQGGLEQYF.

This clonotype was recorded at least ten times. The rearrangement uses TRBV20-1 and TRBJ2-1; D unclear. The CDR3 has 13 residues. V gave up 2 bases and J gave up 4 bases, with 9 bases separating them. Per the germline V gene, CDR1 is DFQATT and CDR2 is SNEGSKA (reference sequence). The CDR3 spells CSARISLYNEQFF. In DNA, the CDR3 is TGCAGTGCTAGAATCAGTTTGTACAATGAGCAGTTCTTC.

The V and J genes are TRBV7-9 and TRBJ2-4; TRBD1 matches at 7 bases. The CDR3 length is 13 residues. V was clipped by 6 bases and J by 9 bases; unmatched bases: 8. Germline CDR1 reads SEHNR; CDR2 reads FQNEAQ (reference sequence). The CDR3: CASSWTGPGIQYF. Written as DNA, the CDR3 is TGTGCCAGCAGTTGGACAGGCCCGGGCATTCAGTACTTC. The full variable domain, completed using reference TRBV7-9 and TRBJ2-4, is DTGVSQNPRHKITKRGQNVTFRCDPISEHNRLYWYRQTLGQGPEFLTYFQNEAQLEKSRLLSDRFSAERPKGSFSTLEIQRTEQGDSAMYLCASSWTGPGIQYFGAGTRLSVL.

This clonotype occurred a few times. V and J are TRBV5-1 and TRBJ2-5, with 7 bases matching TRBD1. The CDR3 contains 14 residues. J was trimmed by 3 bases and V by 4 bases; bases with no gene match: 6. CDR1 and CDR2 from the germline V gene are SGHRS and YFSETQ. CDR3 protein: CASSEGTAKETQYF. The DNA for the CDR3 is TGCGCCAGCAGCGAAGGGACAGCCAAAGAGACCCAGTACTTC.

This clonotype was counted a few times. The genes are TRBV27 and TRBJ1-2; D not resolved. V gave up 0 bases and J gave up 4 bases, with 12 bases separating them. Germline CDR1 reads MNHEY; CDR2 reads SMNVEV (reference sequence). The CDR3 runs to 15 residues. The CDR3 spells CASSLSTGLAYGYTF. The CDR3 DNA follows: TGTGCCAGCAGTTTATCCACGGGTCTGGCCTATGGCTACACCTTC.

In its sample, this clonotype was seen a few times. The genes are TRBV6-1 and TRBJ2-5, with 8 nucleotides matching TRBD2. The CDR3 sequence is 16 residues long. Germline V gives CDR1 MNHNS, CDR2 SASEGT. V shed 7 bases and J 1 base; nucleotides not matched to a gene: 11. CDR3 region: CASTRAVAGPQETQYF. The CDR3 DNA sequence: TGTGCCAGCACCCGAGCGGTAGCGGGACCCCAAGAGACCCAGTACTTC.

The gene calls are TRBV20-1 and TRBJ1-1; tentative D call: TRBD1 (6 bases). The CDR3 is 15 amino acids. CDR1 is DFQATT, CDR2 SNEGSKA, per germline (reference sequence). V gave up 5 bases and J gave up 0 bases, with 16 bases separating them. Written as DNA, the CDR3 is TGCAGTGCTCGCGCCCGGGACAAATTGAACACTGAAGCTTTCTTT. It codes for CSARARDKLNTEAFF.

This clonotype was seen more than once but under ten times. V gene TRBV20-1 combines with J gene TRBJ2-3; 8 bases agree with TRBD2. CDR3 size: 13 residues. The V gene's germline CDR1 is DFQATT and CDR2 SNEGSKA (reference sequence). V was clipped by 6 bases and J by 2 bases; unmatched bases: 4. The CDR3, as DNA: TGCAGTGCCGTAGCGGGAACCACAGATACGCAGTATTTT. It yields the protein CSAVAGTTDTQYF.

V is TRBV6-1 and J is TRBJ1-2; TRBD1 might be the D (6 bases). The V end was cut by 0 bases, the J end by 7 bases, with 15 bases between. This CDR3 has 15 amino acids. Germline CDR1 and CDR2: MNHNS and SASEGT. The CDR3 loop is CASSEALRGGIGYTF. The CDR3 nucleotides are TGTGCCAGCAGTGAAGCGCTGAGGGGGGGCATTGGCTACACCTTC.

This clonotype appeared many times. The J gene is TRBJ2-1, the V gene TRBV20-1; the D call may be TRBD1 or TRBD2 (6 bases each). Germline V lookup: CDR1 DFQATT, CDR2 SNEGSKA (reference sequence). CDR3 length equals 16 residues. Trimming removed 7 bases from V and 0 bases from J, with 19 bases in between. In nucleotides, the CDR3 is TGCAGTGTCAAGAGGGGGGCGGCGAGCTCCTACAATGAGCAGTTCTTC. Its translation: CSVKRGAASSYNEQFF.

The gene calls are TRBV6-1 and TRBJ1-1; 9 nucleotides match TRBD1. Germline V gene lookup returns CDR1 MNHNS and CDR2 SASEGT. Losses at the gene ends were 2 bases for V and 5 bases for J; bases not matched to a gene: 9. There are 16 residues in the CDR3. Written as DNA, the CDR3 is TGTGCCAGCAGTGAACGAGTACAGGGGGCGCGAACTGAAGCTTTCTTT. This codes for CASSERVQGARTEAFF.

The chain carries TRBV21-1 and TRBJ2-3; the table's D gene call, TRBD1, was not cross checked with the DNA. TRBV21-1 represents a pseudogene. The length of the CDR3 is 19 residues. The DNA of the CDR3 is TGTGCCAGCAGCAAAGGGTTGGGGGGACAGCCGACTAGCACAGATACGCAGTATTTT. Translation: CASSKGLGGQPTSTDTQYF.